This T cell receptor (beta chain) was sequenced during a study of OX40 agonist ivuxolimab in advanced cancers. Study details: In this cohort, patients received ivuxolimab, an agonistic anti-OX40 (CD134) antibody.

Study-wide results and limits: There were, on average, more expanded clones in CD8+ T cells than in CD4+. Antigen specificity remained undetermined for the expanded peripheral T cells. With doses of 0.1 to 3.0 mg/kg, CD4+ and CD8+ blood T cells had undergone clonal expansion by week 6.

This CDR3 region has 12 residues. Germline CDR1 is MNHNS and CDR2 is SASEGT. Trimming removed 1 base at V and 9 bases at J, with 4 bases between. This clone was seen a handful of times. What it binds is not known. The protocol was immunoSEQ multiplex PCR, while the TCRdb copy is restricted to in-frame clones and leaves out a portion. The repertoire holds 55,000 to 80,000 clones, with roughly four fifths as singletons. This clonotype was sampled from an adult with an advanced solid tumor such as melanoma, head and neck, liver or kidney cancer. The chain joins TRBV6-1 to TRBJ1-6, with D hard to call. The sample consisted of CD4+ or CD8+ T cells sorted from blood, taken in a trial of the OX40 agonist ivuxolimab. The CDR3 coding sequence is TGTGCCAGCAGTGAAGAGGTTTCACCCCTCCACTTT. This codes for CASSEEVSPLHF.